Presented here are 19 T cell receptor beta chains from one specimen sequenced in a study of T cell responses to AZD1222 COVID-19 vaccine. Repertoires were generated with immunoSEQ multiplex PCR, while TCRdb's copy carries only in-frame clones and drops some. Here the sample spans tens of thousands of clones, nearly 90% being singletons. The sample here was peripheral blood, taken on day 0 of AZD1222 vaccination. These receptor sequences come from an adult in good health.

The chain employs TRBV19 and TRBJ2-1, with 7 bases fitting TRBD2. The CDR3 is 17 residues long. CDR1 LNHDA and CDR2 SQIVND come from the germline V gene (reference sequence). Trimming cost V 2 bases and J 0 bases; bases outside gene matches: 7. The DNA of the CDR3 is TGTGCCAGTAGTATAACCGGACTAGATCTCTCCTACAATGAGCAGTTCTTC. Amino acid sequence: CASSITGLDLSYNEQFF.

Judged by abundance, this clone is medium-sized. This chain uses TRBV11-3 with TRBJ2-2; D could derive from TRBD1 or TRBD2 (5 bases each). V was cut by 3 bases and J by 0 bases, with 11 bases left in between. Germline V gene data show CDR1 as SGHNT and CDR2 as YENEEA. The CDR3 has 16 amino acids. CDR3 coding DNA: TGTGCCAGCAGCTTCCGGGGCGCATCGAACACCGGGGAGCTGTTTTTT. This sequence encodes CASSFRGASNTGELFF.

For the CDR3, the DNA is TGTGCCAGCAGTTTCGGGGGAGGGTCCTACAATGAGCAGTTCTTC. Its translation: CASSFGGGSYNEQFF. This rearrangement joins TRBV27 to TRBJ2-1, with 7 positions matching TRBD2. The CDR3 runs to 15 residues. The V segment lost 3 bases and the J segment 1 base; nucleotides outside the gene matches: 3. Germline CDR1 reads MNHEY; CDR2 reads SMNVEV (reference sequence).

The CDR3 protein is CASSRGGSQETQYF. The DNA of the CDR3 is TGCGCCAGCAGCCGGGGTGGGAGCCAAGAGACCCAGTACTTC. This rearrangement joins TRBV5-1 to TRBJ2-5; possibly TRBD2 for D (5 bases). CDR3 length: 14 residues. CDR1 is SGHRS and CDR2 is YFSETQ in the germline V gene. With 4 bases removed from V and 1 base from J, the gap between germline ends came to 11 bases.

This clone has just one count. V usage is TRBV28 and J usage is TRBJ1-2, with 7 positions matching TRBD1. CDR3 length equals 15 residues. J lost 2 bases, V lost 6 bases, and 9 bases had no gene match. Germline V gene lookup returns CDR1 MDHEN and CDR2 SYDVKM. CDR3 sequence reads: CASSLLDRVNYGYTF. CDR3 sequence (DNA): TGTGCCAGCAGCCTTCTAGACAGGGTGAACTATGGCTACACCTTC.

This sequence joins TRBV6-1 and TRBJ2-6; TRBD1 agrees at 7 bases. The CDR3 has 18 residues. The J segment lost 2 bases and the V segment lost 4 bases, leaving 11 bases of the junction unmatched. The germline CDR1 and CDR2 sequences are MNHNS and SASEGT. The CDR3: CASSVWRTGVPGANVLTF. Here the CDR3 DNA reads TGTGCCAGCAGTGTTTGGCGGACAGGAGTACCTGGGGCCAACGTCCTGACTTTC.

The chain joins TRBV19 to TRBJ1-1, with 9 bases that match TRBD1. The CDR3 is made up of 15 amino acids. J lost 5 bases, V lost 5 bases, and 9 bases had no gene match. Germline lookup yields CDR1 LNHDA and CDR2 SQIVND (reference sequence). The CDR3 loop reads CASSVSGTGSTEAFF. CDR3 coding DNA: TGTGCCAGTAGTGTATCCGGGACAGGGAGTACTGAAGCTTTCTTT. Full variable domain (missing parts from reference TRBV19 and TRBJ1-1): DGGITQSPKYLFRKEGQNVTLSCEQNLNHDAMYWYRQDPGQGLRLIYYSQIVNDFQKGDIAEGYSVSREKKESFPLTVTSAQKNPTAFYLCASSVSGTGSTEAFFGQGTRLTVV.

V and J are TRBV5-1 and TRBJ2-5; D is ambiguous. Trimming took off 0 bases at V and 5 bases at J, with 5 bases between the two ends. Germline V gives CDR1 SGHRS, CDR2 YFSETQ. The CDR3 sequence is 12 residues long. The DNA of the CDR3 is TGCGCCAGCAGCTTGGACCCTGAGACCCAGTACTTC. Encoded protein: CASSLDPETQYF.

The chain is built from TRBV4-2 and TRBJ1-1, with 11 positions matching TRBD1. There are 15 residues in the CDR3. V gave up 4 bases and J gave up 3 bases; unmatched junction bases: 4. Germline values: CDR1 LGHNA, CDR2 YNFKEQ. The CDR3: CASSPLGQGDTEAFF. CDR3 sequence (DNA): TGTGCCAGCAGCCCATTGGGACAGGGGGACACTGAAGCTTTCTTT.

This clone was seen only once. In DNA, the CDR3 is TGTGCCAGCAGCTTAGTTATCTTTGCAGCGGACACCGGGGAGCTGTTTTTT. It translates to CASSLVIFAADTGELFF. V gene TRBV7-9 combines with J gene TRBJ2-2; D might be TRBD2 (5 bases). Deletions cut 1 base from V and 3 bases from J, with 15 bases between. The CDR3 has 17 amino acids. Germline V gives CDR1 SEHNR, CDR2 FQNEAQ (reference sequence).

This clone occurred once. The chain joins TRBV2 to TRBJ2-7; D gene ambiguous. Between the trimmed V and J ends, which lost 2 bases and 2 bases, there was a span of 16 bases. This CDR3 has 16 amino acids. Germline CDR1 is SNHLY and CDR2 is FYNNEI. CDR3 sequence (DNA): TGTGCCAGCAGTGAAAAGTCGACAACGACCCCCTACGAGCAGTACTTC. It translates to CASSEKSTTTPYEQYF.

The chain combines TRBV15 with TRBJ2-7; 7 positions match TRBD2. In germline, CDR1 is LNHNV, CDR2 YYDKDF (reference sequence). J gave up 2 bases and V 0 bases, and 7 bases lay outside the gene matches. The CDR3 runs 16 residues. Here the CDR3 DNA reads TGTGCCACCAGCAGAGAGACAGCGGGGAGCCCCTACGAGCAGTACTTC. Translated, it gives CATSRETAGSPYEQYF.

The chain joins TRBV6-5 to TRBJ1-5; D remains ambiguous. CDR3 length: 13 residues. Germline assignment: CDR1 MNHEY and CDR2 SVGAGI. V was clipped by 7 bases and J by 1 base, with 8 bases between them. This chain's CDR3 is CASMVQSNQPQHF. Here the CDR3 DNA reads TGTGCCAGCATGGTACAGAGCAATCAGCCCCAGCATTTT.

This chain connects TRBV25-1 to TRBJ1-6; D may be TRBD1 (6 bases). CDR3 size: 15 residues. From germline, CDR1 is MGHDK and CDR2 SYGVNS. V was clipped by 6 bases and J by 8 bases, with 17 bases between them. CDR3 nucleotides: TGTGCCAGCAGGAGAAGGGGGGCAGGGCATTCACCCCTCCACTTT. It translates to CASRRRGAGHSPLHF. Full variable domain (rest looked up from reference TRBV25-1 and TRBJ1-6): EADIYQTPRYLVIGTGKKITLECSQTMGHDKMYWYQQDPGMELHLIHYSYGVNSTEKGDLSSESTVSRIRTEHFPLTLESARPSHTSQYLCASRRRGAGHSPLHFGNGTRLTVT.

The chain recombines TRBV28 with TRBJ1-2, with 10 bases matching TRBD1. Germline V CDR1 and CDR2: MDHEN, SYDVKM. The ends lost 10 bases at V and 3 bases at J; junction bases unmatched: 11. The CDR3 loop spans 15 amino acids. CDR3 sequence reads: CAIDPVGQGDYGYTF. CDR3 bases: TGTGCCATCGACCCCGTCGGACAGGGGGACTATGGCTACACCTTC.

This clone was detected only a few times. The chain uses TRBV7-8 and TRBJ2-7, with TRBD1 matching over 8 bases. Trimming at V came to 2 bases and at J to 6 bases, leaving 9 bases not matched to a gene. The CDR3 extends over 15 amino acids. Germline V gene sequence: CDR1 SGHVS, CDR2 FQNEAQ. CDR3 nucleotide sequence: TGTGCCAGCAGCTTACGGAGTCAGGGGGCTCGCGAGCAGTACTTC. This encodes CASSLRSQGAREQYF.

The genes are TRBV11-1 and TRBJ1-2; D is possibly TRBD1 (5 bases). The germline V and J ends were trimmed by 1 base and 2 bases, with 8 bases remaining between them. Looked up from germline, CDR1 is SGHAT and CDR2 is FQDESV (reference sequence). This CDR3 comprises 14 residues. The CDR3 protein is CASSLGQFNYGYTF. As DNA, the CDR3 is TGTGCCAGCAGCTTAGGACAGTTCAACTATGGCTACACCTTC.

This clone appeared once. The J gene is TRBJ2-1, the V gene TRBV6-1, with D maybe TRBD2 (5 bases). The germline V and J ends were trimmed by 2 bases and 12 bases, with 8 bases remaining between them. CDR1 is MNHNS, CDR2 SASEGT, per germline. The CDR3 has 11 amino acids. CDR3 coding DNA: TGTGCCAGCAGTGAATTACTAGGGCAGTTCTTC. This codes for CASSELLGQFF.

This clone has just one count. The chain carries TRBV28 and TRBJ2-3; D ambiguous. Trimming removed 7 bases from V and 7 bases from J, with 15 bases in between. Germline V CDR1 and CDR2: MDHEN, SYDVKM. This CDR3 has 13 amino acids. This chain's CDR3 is CASTPPERYTQYF. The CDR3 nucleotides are TGTGCCAGCACCCCTCCGGAGAGATATACGCAGTATTTT.